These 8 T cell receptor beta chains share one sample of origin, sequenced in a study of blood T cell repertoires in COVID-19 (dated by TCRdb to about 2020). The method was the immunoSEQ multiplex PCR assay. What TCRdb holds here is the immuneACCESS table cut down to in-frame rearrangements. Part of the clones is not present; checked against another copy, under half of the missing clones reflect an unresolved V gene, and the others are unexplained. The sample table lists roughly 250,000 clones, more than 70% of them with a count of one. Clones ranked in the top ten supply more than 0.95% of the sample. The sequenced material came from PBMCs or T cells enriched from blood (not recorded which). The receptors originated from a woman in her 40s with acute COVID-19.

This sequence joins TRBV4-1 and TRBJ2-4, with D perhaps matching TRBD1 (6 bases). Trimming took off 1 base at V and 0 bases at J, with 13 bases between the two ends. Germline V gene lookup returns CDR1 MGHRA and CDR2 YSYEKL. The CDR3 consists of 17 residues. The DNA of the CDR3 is TGCGCCAGCAGCCAAGTTGGGGGCCCGAGAGCCAAAAACATTCAGTACTTC. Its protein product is CASSQVGGPRAKNIQYF.

The CDR3 spells CASSLGASGRAINEQFF. CDR3 sequence (DNA): TGTGCCAGCAGCTTGGGCGCTAGCGGGAGGGCGATAAATGAGCAGTTCTTC. The chain links TRBV5-4 to TRBJ2-1, with 12 bases lining up with TRBD2. The CDR3 loop spans 17 amino acids. The J segment lost 7 bases and the V segment lost 0 bases, leaving 8 bases of the junction unmatched. Germline CDR1 reads SGHNT; CDR2 reads YYREEE (reference sequence).

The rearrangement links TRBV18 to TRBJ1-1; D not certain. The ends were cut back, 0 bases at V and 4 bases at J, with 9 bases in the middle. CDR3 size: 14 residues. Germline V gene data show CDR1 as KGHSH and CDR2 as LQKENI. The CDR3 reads CASSPPPGSTEAFF. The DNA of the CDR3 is TGTGCCAGCTCACCACCGCCGGGGAGCACTGAAGCTTTCTTT. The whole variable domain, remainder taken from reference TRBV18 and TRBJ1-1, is NAGVMQNPRHLVRRRGQEARLRCSPMKGHSHVYWYRQLPEEGLKFMVYLQKENIIDESGMPKERFSAEFPKEGPSILRIQQVVRGDSAAYFCASSPPPGSTEAFFGQGTRLTVV.

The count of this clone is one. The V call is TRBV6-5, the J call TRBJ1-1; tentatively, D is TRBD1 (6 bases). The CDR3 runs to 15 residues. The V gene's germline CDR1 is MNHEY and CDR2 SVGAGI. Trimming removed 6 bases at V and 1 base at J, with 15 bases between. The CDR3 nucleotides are TGTGCCAGCAGCGGACGGCGACAGGAGAACACTGAAGCTTTCTTT. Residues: CASSGRRQENTEAFF.

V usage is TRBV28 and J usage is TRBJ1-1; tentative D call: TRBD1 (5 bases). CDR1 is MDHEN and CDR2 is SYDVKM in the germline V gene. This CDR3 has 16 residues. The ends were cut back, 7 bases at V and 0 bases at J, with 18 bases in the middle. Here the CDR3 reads CASNPWGGELNTEAFF. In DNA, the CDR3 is TGTGCCAGCAACCCTTGGGGGGGGGAGCTGAACACTGAAGCTTTCTTT. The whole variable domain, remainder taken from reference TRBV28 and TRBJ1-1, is DVKVTQSSRYLVKRTGEKVFLECVQDMDHENMFWYRQDPGLGLRLIYFSYDVKMKEKGDIPEGYSVSREKKERFSLILESASTNQTSMYLCASNPWGGELNTEAFFGQGTRLTVV.

The CDR3 DNA is TGCAGCCTAACCCGGGGAGCTGGGAATGAGCAGTTCTTC. It specifies CSLTRGAGNEQFF. The chain employs TRBV29-1 and TRBJ2-1; weak D call: TRBD2 (5 bases). Per the germline V gene, CDR1 is SQVTM and CDR2 is ANQGSEA. V lost 8 bases and J lost 7, with 18 bases in between. This CDR3 contains 13 residues.

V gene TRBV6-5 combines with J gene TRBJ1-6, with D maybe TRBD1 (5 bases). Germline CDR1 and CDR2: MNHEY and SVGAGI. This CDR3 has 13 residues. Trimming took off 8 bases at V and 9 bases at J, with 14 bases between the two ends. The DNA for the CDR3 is TGTGCCAGCGGGGCGGTGGTGCGTTCACCCCTCCACTTT. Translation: CASGAVVRSPLHF.

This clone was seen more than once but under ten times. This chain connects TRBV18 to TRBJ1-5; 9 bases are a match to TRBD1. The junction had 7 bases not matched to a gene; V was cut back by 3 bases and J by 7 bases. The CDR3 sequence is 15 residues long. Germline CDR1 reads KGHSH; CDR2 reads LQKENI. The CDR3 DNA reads TGTGCCAGCTCACCGCCGGGACAGGGAGGGCAGCCCCAGCATTTT. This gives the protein CASSPPGQGGQPQHF.